This TCR beta chain derives from a study of blood T cell repertoires in COVID-19. Study-level information: Sample material is recorded as cDNA or gDNA derived from T cells, B-cell-depleted T cells, or PBMCs.

This clone was seen just once. Sequencing used immunoSEQ multiplex PCR; TCRdb keeps in-frame clones, though not all of them. The sample records a few hundred thousand clones, approximately 88% being singletons. While infection was still active, Seattle patients were enrolled and then followed longitudinally. In germline, CDR1 is SGHKS, CDR2 YYEKEE (reference sequence). This CDR3 is 14 amino acids long. Trimming removed 4 bases from V and 6 bases from J, with 16 bases in between. What was sequenced was peripheral blood. The chain combines TRBV5-5 with TRBJ1-2, with D hard to call. This TCR derives from a woman in her 70s with COVID-19, enrolled during active disease. The CDR3 coding sequence is TGTGCCAGCAGCCCCCACGCAGAGGAGGATGGCTACACCTTC. Translated, it gives CASSPHAEEDGYTF.